Below are 7 T cell receptor beta chains sequenced from a single sample in a study of control samples from healthy donors and cancer patients. Repertoires were generated with immunoSEQ multiplex PCR, while TCRdb's copy carries only in-frame clones and drops some. The table records 100,000 to 150,000 clones, 89% of them present only once. The sample taken for sequencing was PBMCs. These receptors came from a man aged 50 to 60 with head and neck cancer.

The chain carries TRBV12-3 or TRBV12-4 and TRBJ1-2, with D possibly matching TRBD1 (5 bases). The CDR3 has 12 residues. V dropped 11 bases and J dropped 5 bases, with 15 bases sitting between them. This CDR3 reads CAGARGEYGYTF. CDR3 coding DNA: TGTGCCGGAGCTCGAGGGGAATATGGCTACACCTTC.

The gene calls are TRBV18 and TRBJ2-1, with D perhaps matching TRBD1 (6 bases). This CDR3 is built from 14 residues. Germline V lookup: CDR1 KGHSH, CDR2 LQKENI. Trimming pared 5 bases from V and 8 bases from J, leaving 16 bases between. The CDR3 loop is CASSTYRVGDEQFF. CDR3 sequence (DNA): TGTGCCAGCTCAACCTACAGGGTTGGTGATGAGCAGTTCTTC.

V and J are TRBV14 and TRBJ2-1; 13 bases are a match to TRBD2. Germline V CDR1 and CDR2: SGHDN, FVKESK. The CDR3 is 16 residues long. Germline trimming cut 6 bases from V and 5 bases from J; bases unmatched to any gene: 7. The chain's CDR3 is CASSRLAGGLDNEQFF. The CDR3 DNA is TGTGCCAGCAGTCGACTAGCGGGAGGACTGGACAATGAGCAGTTCTTC.

The chain uses TRBV20-1 and TRBJ1-2; D perhaps matches TRBD1 (5 bases). Germline CDR1 is DFQATT and CDR2 is SNEGSKA (reference sequence). CDR3 size: 11 residues. V was pared by 3 bases and J by 4 bases, with 6 bases between. The CDR3 bases are TGCAGTGCTAGCGACAGCTATGGCTACACCTTC. Encoded protein: CSASDSYGYTF.

J is TRBJ2-3 and V is TRBV5-1; 9 bases are a match to TRBD2. CDR3 size: 14 residues. Germline V gene data show CDR1 as SGHRS and CDR2 as YFSETQ. The V segment lost 6 bases and the J segment 3 bases; nucleotides outside the gene matches: 5. The CDR3 spells CASIGLAGTDTQYF. CDR3 coding DNA: TGCGCCAGCATCGGTCTAGCGGGGACAGATACGCAGTATTTT.

This clone was recorded a few times. This sequence joins TRBV5-1 and TRBJ1-5; TRBD1 matches 8 bases. The trim removed 1 base at V and 3 bases at J, leaving 12 bases unmatched. The CDR3 extends over 18 amino acids. Germline lookup yields CDR1 SGHRS and CDR2 YFSETQ. The CDR3 loop is CASSLYPIDRGHNQPQHF. CDR3 coding DNA: TGCGCCAGCAGCTTGTATCCGATAGACAGGGGACACAATCAGCCCCAGCATTTT.

This sequence joins TRBV19 and TRBJ1-5, with TRBD1 as a possible D gene (6 bases). From germline, CDR1 is LNHDA and CDR2 SQIVND (reference sequence). This CDR3 spans 16 amino acids. Trimming shortened V by 3 bases and J by 6 bases, and 18 bases separated the two germline ends. Here the CDR3 DNA reads TGTGCCAGTAGTATCGCTACAGGGAACTTGGGTCAGCCCCAGCATTTT. Protein: CASSIATGNLGQPQHF. The variable domain in full, completed from reference TRBV19 and TRBJ1-5, reads DGGITQSPKYLFRKEGQNVTLSCEQNLNHDAMYWYRQDPGQGLRLIYYSQIVNDFQKGDIAEGYSVSREKKESFPLTVTSAQKNPTAFYLCASSIATGNLGQPQHFGDGTRLSIL.